A single sample is the source of the 10 T cell receptor beta chains below, sequenced in a study of blood T cell repertoires in COVID-19. Data came from immunoSEQ multiplex PCR; TCRdb stores just in-frame clones and leaves some out. Of about 220,000 clones in the sample, over 75% are singletons; the top ten hold 3% to 4%. The sequenced sample was PBMCs or T cells enriched from blood (not recorded which). The source is a woman aged 60-75 years who had recovered from COVID-19.

J is TRBJ2-7 and V is TRBV7-8, with TRBD1 matching 8 bases. Germline loops: CDR1 SGHVS, CDR2 FQNEAQ. Losses at the gene ends were 3 bases for V and 2 bases for J; bases not matched to a gene: 6. This CDR3 has 15 residues. This CDR3 is CASSLRTGPTYEQYF. The CDR3 DNA reads TGTGCCAGCAGCTTGAGGACAGGGCCTACCTACGAGCAGTACTTC.

The rearrangement uses TRBV6-1 and TRBJ1-1; weak D call: TRBD1 (6 bases). CDR1 is MNHNS and CDR2 is SASEGT in the germline V gene. V was clipped by 2 bases and J by 3 bases, with 13 bases between them. The CDR3 runs to 15 residues. CDR3 in DNA: TGTGCCAGCAGTGAACCGGCGGGGGCTGACACTGAAGCTTTCTTT. Translated: CASSEPAGADTEAFF.

This chain uses TRBV7-9 with TRBJ1-2; D might be TRBD1 (6 bases). The CDR3 runs 13 residues. Trimming shortened V by 5 bases and J by 2 bases, and 9 bases separated the two germline ends. Germline V lookup: CDR1 SEHNR, CDR2 FQNEAQ (reference sequence). For the CDR3, the DNA is TGTGCCAGCAGCGGGACACCAAACTATGGCTACACCTTC. Translating gives CASSGTPNYGYTF.

V is TRBV6-5 and J is TRBJ1-5; TRBD1 aligns across 9 bases. Losses at the gene ends were 8 bases for V and 5 bases for J; bases not matched to a gene: 10. Germline V gene sequence: CDR1 MNHEY, CDR2 SVGAGI. The CDR3 runs to 15 residues. The CDR3 is CASLLGTGTHQPQHF. Written as DNA, the CDR3 is TGTGCCAGCTTACTTGGGACAGGGACCCATCAGCCCCAGCATTTT.

V gene TRBV19 combines with J gene TRBJ2-1, with 10 bases fitting TRBD2. The length of the CDR3 is 16 residues. V lost 5 bases and J lost 2; bases outside the gene matches: 6. CDR1 is LNHDA, CDR2 SQIVND, per germline (reference sequence). DNA for the CDR3: TGTGCCAGTAGTCCCCTCACTAGCGGGGCCTACAATGAGCAGTTCTTC. Protein product: CASSPLTSGAYNEQFF.

Details on this clone: The same CDR3 also results from other DNA sequences found in this sample. The chain uses TRBV19 and TRBJ1-1, with D possibly matching TRBD1 (5 bases). The V end was cut by 3 bases, the J end by 3 bases, with 8 bases between. CDR3 length: 13 residues. Germline-derived CDR1 and CDR2 are LNHDA and SQIVND (reference sequence). CDR3 coding DNA: TGTGCCAGTAGTATCAGCAGGGACACTGAAGCTTTCTTT. This codes for CASSISRDTEAFF.

The sample holds one count of this clone. This chain links TRBV7-9 with TRBJ1-2; D gene uncertain. The germline V gene encodes CDR1 SEHNR and CDR2 FQNEAQ (reference sequence). This CDR3 has 14 residues. The V gene lost 4 bases and the J gene lost 2 bases, with 11 bases spanning the gap. CDR3 amino acids: CASSSSLINYGYTF. Here the CDR3 DNA reads TGTGCCAGCAGCTCGTCTCTTATCAACTATGGCTACACCTTC.

V and J are TRBV7-2 and TRBJ2-6, with D perhaps matching TRBD2 (5 bases). V lost 2 bases and J lost 4, with 12 bases in between. Looked up from germline, CDR1 is SGHTA and CDR2 is FQGNSA. This CDR3 spans 16 amino acids. CDR3 sequence: CASSLSRGIGANVLTF. The DNA of the CDR3 is TGTGCCAGCAGCTTAAGTCGGGGTATCGGGGCCAACGTCCTGACTTTC.

This rearrangement joins TRBV5-1 to TRBJ1-4; 10 bases line up with TRBD1. Trimming at V came to 4 bases and at J to 6 bases, leaving 6 bases not matched to a gene. This CDR3 has 15 amino acids. CDR1 and CDR2 from the germline V gene are SGHRS and YFSETQ. CDR3 residues: CASSRAGTGDEKLFF. The CDR3, as DNA: TGCGCCAGCAGCAGGGCCGGGACAGGGGATGAAAAACTGTTTTTT. Full variable domain (outside the CDR3, taken from reference TRBV5-1 and TRBJ1-4): KAGVTQTPRYLIKTRGQQVTLSCSPISGHRSVSWYQQTPGQGLQFLFEYFSETQRNKGNFPGRFSGRQFSNSRSEMNVSTLELGDSALYLCASSRAGTGDEKLFFGSGTQLSVL.

The V and J genes are TRBV11-2 and TRBJ2-7; D is unclear. Trimming removed 3 bases from V and 2 bases from J, with 14 bases in between. The CDR3 extends over 15 amino acids. Per the germline V gene, CDR1 is SGHAT and CDR2 is FQNNGV. The DNA for the CDR3 is TGTGCCAGCAGCTTTTTCATACATTCCGCCTACGAGCAGTACTTC. As protein: CASSFFIHSAYEQYF.